Only one count was recorded for the clone carrying this TCR beta chain. Its matching antigen is unknown. The CDR3 has 16 residues. Germline trimming cut 1 base from V and 4 bases from J; bases unmatched to any gene: 9. Germline CDR1 is SGHNT and CDR2 is YENEEA. This sample was included in a study of graft-versus-host responses after intestinal transplantation. Study context: Multivisceral, liver-intestinal, or isolated intestinal transplants were given to recipients.

The study's findings and limits: Patients who carried graft-donor T cell macrochimerism also had high graft-versus-host to host-versus-graft clonal ratios in their allografts.

The method was immunoSEQ multiplex PCR; TCRdb's version includes in-frame clones alone and lacks a portion of them. The sample shows 45,000 to 55,000 clones, about 93% of them seen only once. The chain couples TRBV11-3 to TRBJ1-1, with 7 nucleotides matching TRBD1. The TCR comes from a human patient who received an intestinal transplant, so some T cells may come from the graft donor. Specimen: PBMCs, collected around 27 months after a first intestinal transplant, on the day of a second. In nucleotides, the CDR3 is TGTGCCAGCAGCTTAGGAGGGACAGCCCACTCCACTGAAGCTTTCTTT. Its translation is CASSLGGTAHSTEAFF.